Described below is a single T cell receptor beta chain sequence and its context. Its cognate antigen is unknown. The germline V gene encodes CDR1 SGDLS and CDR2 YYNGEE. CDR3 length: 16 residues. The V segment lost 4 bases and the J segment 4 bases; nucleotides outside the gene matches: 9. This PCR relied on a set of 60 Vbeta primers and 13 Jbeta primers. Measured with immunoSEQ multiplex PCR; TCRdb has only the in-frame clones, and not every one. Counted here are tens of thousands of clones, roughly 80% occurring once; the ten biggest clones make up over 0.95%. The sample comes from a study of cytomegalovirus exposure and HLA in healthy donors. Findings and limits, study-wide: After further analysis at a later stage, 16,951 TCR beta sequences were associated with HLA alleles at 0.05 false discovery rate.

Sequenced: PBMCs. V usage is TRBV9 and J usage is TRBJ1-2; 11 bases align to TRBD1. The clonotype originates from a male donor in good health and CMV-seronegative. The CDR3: CASSTPGTGGVYGYTF. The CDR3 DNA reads TGTGCCAGCAGCACACCCGGGACAGGGGGGGTCTATGGCTACACCTTC. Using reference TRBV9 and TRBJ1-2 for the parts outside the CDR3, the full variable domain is DSGVTQTPKHLITATGQRVTLRCSPRSGDLSVYWYQQSLDQGLQFLIQYYNGEERAKGNILERFSAQQFPDLHSELNLSSLELGDSALYFCASSTPGTGGVYGYTFGSGTRLTVV.